The next 31 T cell receptor beta chains were all read from a single sample in a study of cytomegalovirus exposure and HLA in healthy donors. The PCR ran on 60 Vbeta and 13 Jbeta primers. Profiled with immunoSEQ multiplex PCR; TCRdb holds only in-frame clones, not every one. This table holds about 190,000 clones, approximately 87% found once. Specimen: PBMCs. These receptors originate from a man aged 25 to 40 in good health and CMV-seronegative.

This clone was observed a single time. The V and J genes are TRBV28 and TRBJ1-2; TRBD1 matches 7 bases. V lost 6 bases, J lost 8 bases, and 12 bases stayed unmatched. This CDR3 contains 14 residues. CDR1 and CDR2 from the germline V gene are MDHEN and SYDVKM. CDR3 region: CASRLPGPTGGYTF. The CDR3 coding sequence is TGTGCCAGCAGATTGCCTGGTCCGACAGGGGGCTACACCTTC.

J is TRBJ1-6 and V is TRBV5-5; TRBD1 matches at 12 bases. Losses at the gene ends were 4 bases for V and 10 bases for J; bases not matched to a gene: 6. Germline V gene sequence: CDR1 SGHKS, CDR2 YYEKEE (reference sequence). This CDR3 is 15 amino acids long. The CDR3 reads CASSPVGTGGSPLHF. The CDR3 nucleotides read TGTGCCAGCAGCCCGGTCGGGACAGGGGGCTCACCCCTCCACTTT.

CDR3: CSAEREAGETQYF. The CDR3 nucleotides read TGCAGCGCTGAGCGGGAGGCTGGGGAGACCCAGTACTTC. The chain links TRBV29-1 to TRBJ2-5, with 9 bases lining up with TRBD2. CDR1 and CDR2 from the germline V gene are SQVTM and ANQGSEA. With 7 bases clipped from V and 5 bases from J, the junction kept 8 bases outside the gene matches. The CDR3 loop spans 13 amino acids.

This chain joins TRBV19 and TRBJ2-2, with D possibly matching TRBD2 (5 bases). V dropped 4 bases and J dropped 1 base, with 13 bases sitting between them. Germline V gene lookup returns CDR1 LNHDA and CDR2 SQIVND (reference sequence). The CDR3 is 16 amino acids. CDR3 bases: TGTGCCAGTAGTACCGGAGGCGGAGTGAACACCGGGGAGCTGTTTTTT. Its translation: CASSTGGGVNTGELFF.

The rearrangement links TRBV5-4 to TRBJ1-1; weak D call: TRBD1 (5 bases). Germline CDR1 and CDR2: SGHNT and YYREEE (reference sequence). This CDR3 is built from 15 residues. V was clipped by 4 bases and J by 3 bases, with 16 bases between them. CDR3 in amino acids: CASSPSRGWDTEAFF. The CDR3 region has the DNA TGTGCCAGCAGCCCATCTCGGGGGTGGGACACTGAAGCTTTCTTT.

CDR3 residues: CASSPFQGLLSGANVLTF. CDR3 nucleotide sequence: TGTGCCAGCAGTCCGTTCCAGGGGCTCCTCTCTGGGGCCAACGTCCTGACTTTC. The genes are TRBV7-8 and TRBJ2-6; a weak D match, TRBD1 (6 bases). Germline V gene sequence: CDR1 SGHVS, CDR2 FQNEAQ. The CDR3 has 18 residues. The germline V and J ends were trimmed by 6 bases and 0 bases, with 18 bases remaining between them.

J is TRBJ1-5 and V is TRBV19; D remains ambiguous. Trimming shortened V by 4 bases and J by 2 bases, and 9 bases separated the two germline ends. The CDR3 covers 14 residues. Germline CDR1 reads LNHDA; CDR2 reads SQIVND (reference sequence). The CDR3 is CASSTYGGNQPQHF. The CDR3 nucleotides are TGTGCCAGTAGTACATACGGAGGCAATCAGCCCCAGCATTTT.

This sequence joins TRBV9 and TRBJ2-3; no definite D call. The germline gives CDR1 SGDLS, CDR2 YYNGEE. Trimming took 0 bases from V and 2 from J, leaving 10 bases between them. CDR3 length: 15 residues. The CDR3: CASSVARSHTDTQYF. Here the CDR3 DNA reads TGTGCCAGCAGCGTAGCTCGGTCGCACACAGATACGCAGTATTTT.

J is TRBJ1-3 and V is TRBV7-2; 7 nucleotides line up with TRBD1. V shed 6 bases and J 0 bases; nucleotides not matched to a gene: 14. Germline loops: CDR1 SGHTA, CDR2 FQGNSA. The CDR3 extends over 18 amino acids. The CDR3 loop reads CASSYRGGTGYSGNTIYF. The CDR3 DNA reads as TGTGCCAGCAGTTACAGGGGTGGAACGGGTTACTCTGGAAACACCATATATTTT.

As for this clone: A junction boundary mismatches the germline segment, possibly from a read error. The J gene is TRBJ1-2, the V gene TRBV9; D remains unclear. The CDR3 totals 11 residues. In germline, CDR1 is SGDLS, CDR2 YYNGEE. The CDR3 bases are TGTGCCAGCAGCGAAATGGGTCTAGACGTCTTC. Its translation: CASSEMGLDVF.

The rearrangement uses TRBV6-5 and TRBJ2-2; a weak D match, TRBD1 (6 bases). Germline V gene lookup returns CDR1 MNHEY and CDR2 SVGAGI. V dropped 7 bases and J dropped 2 bases, with 11 bases sitting between them. The CDR3 has 14 amino acids. The DNA of the CDR3 is TGTGCCAGCACAGGACAGCCTAACACCGGGGAGCTGTTTTTT. Translated, it gives CASTGQPNTGELFF.

To note about this clone: The sample carries other DNA sequences with the same CDR3. The chain joins TRBV19 to TRBJ2-7; the D is unclear. The CDR3 has 13 residues. V was pared by 5 bases and J by 2 bases, with 10 bases between. Germline assignment: CDR1 LNHDA and CDR2 SQIVND (reference sequence). In nucleotides, the CDR3 is TGTGCCAGTAGTTCCGCACAAGCCTACGAGCAGTACTTC. Translation gives CASSSAQAYEQYF.

This sequence joins TRBV19 and TRBJ2-2, with 8 nucleotides matching TRBD2. CDR3 length: 15 amino acids. Germline assignment: CDR1 LNHDA and CDR2 SQIVND (reference sequence). V shed 7 bases, J shed 4 bases, and the junction held 8 bases outside the gene matches. The CDR3 DNA follows: TGTGCCAGTAAGAGAGCGGGGGTAATCACCGGGGAGCTGTTTTTT. Amino acids: CASKRAGVITGELFF.

The chain combines TRBV6-1 with TRBJ2-2, with 8 bases aligning to TRBD1. V dropped 6 bases and J dropped 3; count of bases not matched to a gene: 3. This CDR3 is built from 14 residues. Germline lookup yields CDR1 MNHNS and CDR2 SASEGT. DNA for the CDR3: TGTGCCAGCAGGACGACAGGGGACACCGGGGAGCTGTTTTTT. Translating gives CASRTTGDTGELFF.

The gene calls are TRBV6-5 and TRBJ1-1; no firm D call. Germline assignment: CDR1 MNHEY and CDR2 SVGAGI. The V end was cut by 5 bases, the J end by 5 bases, with 9 bases between. This CDR3 is built from 12 residues. The CDR3 sequence is CASSAGRTEAFF. In nucleotides, the CDR3 is TGTGCCAGCAGTGCGGGGAGGACTGAAGCTTTCTTT.

This clone was observed a handful of times. Mismatch with germline at one junction end may stem from a read error. The chain recombines TRBV6-4 with TRBJ2-6; TRBD1 is a possible D gene (5 bases). CDR3 length equals 14 residues. CDR1 and CDR2 from the germline V gene are MRHNA and SNTAGT. The chain's CDR3 is CASSDSSGANGLTF. The CDR3, as DNA: TGTGCCAGCAGTGACAGCTCTGGGGCCAACGGCCTGACTTTC.

V is TRBV27 and J is TRBJ2-1; D possibly corresponds to TRBD1 (6 bases). Germline V gene sequence: CDR1 MNHEY, CDR2 SMNVEV (reference sequence). V gave up 4 bases and J gave up 0 bases, with 10 bases separating them. The CDR3 runs 15 residues. The CDR3 DNA sequence: TGTGCCAGCAGTTATCAGGGGAGCTCCTACAATGAGCAGTTCTTC. Amino acid sequence: CASSYQGSSYNEQFF.

The J gene is TRBJ1-4, the V gene TRBV19; the match to TRBD1 covers 8 bases. The CDR3 sequence is 14 residues long. CDR1 and CDR2 from the germline V gene are LNHDA and SQIVND (reference sequence). The V and J ends lost 4 bases and 6 bases, in that order; junction bases with no gene match: 4. DNA of the CDR3: TGTGCCAGTAGTACGCGACAGGGGTATGAAAAACTGTTTTTT. Its translation is CASSTRQGYEKLFF.

The chain is built from TRBV5-6 and TRBJ1-3; D ambiguous. The V gene lost 3 bases and the J gene lost 0 bases, with 4 bases spanning the gap. Germline-derived CDR1 and CDR2 are SGHDT and YYEEEE. The CDR3 spans 13 residues. The CDR3 here is CASSSISGNTIYF. The CDR3 nucleotides are TGTGCCAGCAGCTCTATCTCTGGAAACACCATATATTTT.

The gene calls are TRBV20-1 and TRBJ2-2; D gene unclear. Trimming left V 5 bases short and J 4 bases short, with 5 bases between. CDR1 is DFQATT, CDR2 SNEGSKA, per germline (reference sequence). This CDR3 region has 11 residues. The CDR3 bases are TGCAGTGCTCTCCTCACCGGGGAGCTGTTTTTT. This translates into CSALLTGELFF.

This chain connects TRBV7-6 to TRBJ1-4; TRBD1 matches at 8 bases. V was pared by 5 bases and J by 0 bases, with 5 bases of the junction left unmatched. The V gene's germline CDR1 is SGHVS and CDR2 FNYEAQ. The CDR3 is made up of 16 amino acids. In DNA form, the CDR3 reads TGTGCCAGCAGCCTCACAGGGGGAACAACTAATGAAAAACTGTTTTTT. It translates to CASSLTGGTTNEKLFF.

The gene calls are TRBV5-4 and TRBJ1-2; 9 nucleotides line up with TRBD1. The CDR3 sequence is 14 residues long. Germline-derived CDR1 and CDR2 are SGHNT and YYREEE (reference sequence). The ends lost 4 bases at V and 4 bases at J; junction bases unmatched: 5. The chain's CDR3 is CASSPGQGGYGYTF. For the CDR3, the DNA is TGTGCCAGCAGCCCGGGACAGGGAGGCTATGGCTACACCTTC.

The chain employs TRBV15 and TRBJ1-2; TRBD1 agrees at 7 bases. Trimming at V came to 6 bases and at J to 4 bases, leaving 11 bases not matched to a gene. The CDR3 is 15 residues long. Germline V CDR1 and CDR2: LNHNV, YYDKDF (reference sequence). The CDR3 DNA is TGTGCCACCAGGGGAACAGGGGCCCGCGGCTATGGCTACACCTTC. This encodes CATRGTGARGYGYTF.

The V gene is TRBV9, the J gene TRBJ2-1; 8 nucleotides line up with TRBD2. V lost 4 bases, J lost 6 bases, and 18 bases stayed unmatched. The CDR3 has 18 amino acids. Germline V CDR1 and CDR2: SGDLS, YYNGEE. The CDR3 here is CASSPHGGGISLSNEQFF. In nucleotides, the CDR3 is TGTGCCAGCAGCCCACACGGCGGGGGGATCAGTCTCTCCAATGAGCAGTTCTTC.

The chain uses TRBV6-5 and TRBJ1-1; possibly TRBD1 for D (5 bases). The CDR3 extends over 14 amino acids. CDR1 and CDR2 (germline): MNHEY, SVGAGI. Trimming left V 5 bases short and J 4 bases short, with 14 bases between. The CDR3 nucleotides read TGTGCCAGCAGTCCTGATCAGGGACTCACTGAAGCTTTCTTT. This codes for CASSPDQGLTEAFF.

On this clone: The CDR3 does not close with the conserved phenylalanine or tryptophan, likely indicating a read error. No DNA is shown, since the ends of the CDR3 on it are uncertain; the CDR3 is the one TCRdb lists. The gene calls are TRBV21-1 and TRBJ1-6. TRBV21-1 is deemed a pseudogene. Inclusive of both ends, the CDR3 amounts to 14 amino acids. CDR3 residues: CASSKGETHKPLHL.

V is TRBV9 and J is TRBJ2-2; D uncertain. The V end lost 9 bases, the J end lost 3 bases, and 12 bases lay between the germline ends. The CDR3 spans 13 residues. Germline values: CDR1 SGDLS, CDR2 YYNGEE. DNA of the CDR3: TGTGCCACCGCGGTATCGCACACCGGGGAGCTGTTTTTT. This encodes CATAVSHTGELFF.

This clone was recorded only once. The chain uses TRBV28 and TRBJ2-2, with 7 bases fitting TRBD1. Germline V CDR1 and CDR2: MDHEN, SYDVKM. This CDR3 contains 15 residues. Trimming at V came to 6 bases and at J to 5 bases, leaving 9 bases not matched to a gene. The CDR3: CASSATGKSTGELFF. In DNA, the CDR3 is TGTGCCAGCAGCGCGACAGGGAAATCGACCGGGGAGCTGTTTTTT.

This chain connects TRBV19 to TRBJ2-2, with 9 bases identical to TRBD1. CDR1 is LNHDA and CDR2 is SQIVND in the germline V gene (reference sequence). The junction had 3 bases not matched to a gene; V was cut back by 3 bases and J by 4 bases. The CDR3 sequence is 15 residues long. This CDR3 is CASSMWTGATGELFF. DNA of the CDR3: TGTGCCAGTAGTATGTGGACAGGGGCCACCGGGGAGCTGTTTTTT.

This clone appeared a single time. The chain links TRBV19 to TRBJ2-5; 9 bases agree with TRBD2. V was pared by 3 bases and J by 4 bases, with 12 bases of the junction left unmatched. Germline CDR1 is LNHDA and CDR2 is SQIVND (reference sequence). This CDR3 is built from 17 residues. The CDR3 reads CASSIMASRTSVETQYF. The CDR3 coding sequence is TGTGCCAGTAGTATCATGGCTTCCCGGACTAGCGTAGAGACCCAGTACTTC. The variable domain in full, completed from reference TRBV19 and TRBJ2-5, reads DGGITQSPKYLFRKEGQNVTLSCEQNLNHDAMYWYRQDPGQGLRLIYYSQIVNDFQKGDIAEGYSVSREKKESFPLTVTSAQKNPTAFYLCASSIMASRTSVETQYFGPGTRLLVL.

The CDR3 region has the DNA TGTGCCAGCACCCCCCCGGGGTGGAATGAGCAGTTCTTC. It translates to CASTPPGWNEQFF. V gene TRBV6-5 combines with J gene TRBJ2-1; tentatively, D is TRBD2 (5 bases). Germline V CDR1 and CDR2: MNHEY, SVGAGI. The CDR3 is 13 residues long. Trimming cost V 7 bases and J 7 bases, with 14 bases left between them.